This entry concerns a single TCR beta chain. Its binding antigen is unknown. Within one base of it there is no much larger clone, and no base qualities were kept. Enrolling through a virtual design, the prospective study's participants ranged in age from roughly 18 to 89 years and lived across 24 United States geographic areas. To assign participants to cohorts, the prospective study relied on clinical history that participants themselves reported in a screening survey and a study questionnaire. ImmuneRACE Cohort 3 recovered participants were defined by two consecutive negative NP/OP PCR tests, healthcare professional clearance, or symptom resolution. In the prospective study, mobile phlebotomists collected whole blood, serum and a nasopharyngeal or oropharyngeal swab from each participant. Participants in the prospective study had the option to provide additional blood draws and questionnaires over a roughly 2-month period. Before DNA extraction, prospective study blood samples were shipped either frozen or at room temperature.

This sample is drawn from a study of blood T cell repertoires in COVID-19 (TCRdb year 2020). Regarding the complete study: The collaborator samples originated in the United States, Italy and Spain and spanned the acute and convalescent phases of COVID-19. The prospective study material was composed of cDNA or gDNA derived from T cells, B-cell-depleted T cells, or PBMCs. The dataset comprised deeply sampled blood TCRbeta repertoires from subjects exposed to, actively infected with, or recovered from COVID-19. A freely available public database, intended as a resource for researchers studying the immune response to SARS-CoV-2, is where the repertoires were released. The samples were drawn from two sources: the first 160 participants of the ongoing ImmuneRACE study, and some 1,300 subjects contributed by 6 global collaborators. Sample metadata almost always included a de-identified subject ID, COVID-19 status, age in years and sex. Where available, HLA class I and class II types were obtained from metadata supplied by the sample provider rather than from assay-based typing. What the research found in general, with its limitations: Clinical and demographic metadata were provided uncurated, with the amount varying by source and participant.

TCRbeta CDR3 regions were amplified from genomic DNA by means of the immunoSEQ Assay, a bias-controlled multiplex PCR. Turning to the authors' computational methods: The number of nucleated cells in each sample was estimated by amplification of reference gene primers within the assay. To quantify the absolute abundance of each unique TCRbeta CDR3 rearrangement, sequence reads were collapsed and filtered. Productive Simpson clonality was computed per sample as the square root of Simpson's diversity index over productive rearrangements. Here the immuneACCESS table is served through TCRdb, limited to in-frame sequences with V and J called. Missing clones are a known gap in these copies; in checked studies unresolved V genes cover under half, and the rest lacks a known reason. That table furnishes V, J and clone size, whereas the DNA furnished D and trimming. Counted in this sample were a few hundred thousand clones; roughly nine tenths of them appeared once. The ten largest make up 1.9% of the sample.

According to the germline V gene, CDR1 reads SGHRS and CDR2 reads YFSETQ. V drops 0 bases and J drops 6 bases, leaving 9 bases in between. From the cysteine up to the phenylalanine, the CDR3 has a length of 13 residues. Of the read, only the CDR3 DNA is kept; its 39 bases are in frame from base 1. The TCR sequence derives from a woman aged 60-75 years who had recovered from COVID-19. The specimen sequenced was PBMCs or T cells enriched from blood (not recorded which). Recombination linked TRBV5-1 to TRBJ1-1; the D segment could be TRBD1, given 6 matching bases. The CDR3 region has the sequence CASSLVDRAEAFF. The DNA is TGCGCCAGCAGCTTGGTGGACAGAGCTGAAGCTTTCTTT.